The entry below describes one T cell receptor beta chain. This sample is drawn from a study of T cell responses to AZD1222 COVID-19 vaccine. Germline loops: CDR1 MDHEN, CDR2 SYDVKM. The CDR3 has 14 amino acids. Trimming removed 2 bases from V and 4 bases from J, with 9 bases in between. Profiled with immunoSEQ multiplex PCR; TCRdb holds only in-frame clones, not every one. The sample yields about 97,000 clones, 75% to 90% seen once. The source material was peripheral blood, sampled on day 0 of AZD1222 vaccination. V is TRBV28 and J is TRBJ1-5; D might be TRBD1 (5 bases). The receptor's source is an adult in good health. The CDR3 spells CASSLGGGNQPQHF. Written as DNA, the CDR3 is TGTGCCAGCAGTTTAGGGGGGGGTAATCAGCCCCAGCATTTT. Variable domain in full (rest from reference TRBV28 and TRBJ1-5): DVKVTQSSRYLVKRTGEKVFLECVQDMDHENMFWYRQDPGLGLRLIYFSYDVKMKEKGDIPEGYSVSREKKERFSLILESASTNQTSMYLCASSLGGGNQPQHFGDGTRLSIL.